Presented here are 9 T cell receptor beta chains from one specimen sequenced in a study of T cells in Graves' hyperthyroidism and ophthalmopathy. RNA transcripts gave rise to amplified TCR beta CDR3 regions. The primer set for the first-round RT-PCR of the TCR CDR3 was HTBI. TCRdb itself ran the multiplex PCR reads through MiXCR, one entry per CDR3 protein. In the table there are approximately 690,000 distinct CDR3 sequences, around 13% of which are singletons. What was sequenced was blood. The source of these receptors is a woman aged 45-65 years with Graves' ophthalmopathy.

This clonotype has only one observation. A much larger clone differs from this one at a single base, so this may be a read error. The rearrangement links TRBV7-8 to TRBJ2-1, with TRBD2 identical over 8 bases. The CDR3 length is 16 residues. Germline assignment: CDR1 SGHVS and CDR2 FQNEAQ. CDR3 sequence: CASSLGGRISYNDQFF. Here the CDR3 DNA reads TGTGCCAGCAGCTTAGGCGGGAGGATCTCCTACAATGATCAGTTCTTC.

This clonotype has ten or more counts. CDR3 loop: CATSDPGMRELFF. The CDR3 DNA reads TGTGCCACCAGTGACCCCGGGATGCGGGAGCTGTTTTTT. The V gene is TRBV24-1, the J gene TRBJ2-2, with D maybe TRBD2 (5 bases). Germline CDR1 and CDR2: KGHDR and SFDVKD. Trimming stripped 4 bases from V and 9 bases from J, with 11 bases between. The CDR3 runs 13 residues.

The sample holds many counts of this clonotype. V gene TRBV5-6 combines with J gene TRBJ1-5; TRBD1 agrees at 10 bases. Germline CDR1 reads SGHDT; CDR2 reads YYEEEE. J gave up 7 bases and V 5 bases, and 6 bases lay outside the gene matches. The length of the CDR3 is 14 residues. The CDR3 protein is CASSSTGGGQPQHF. In DNA form, the CDR3 reads TGTGCCAGCAGTTCGACAGGGGGCGGGCAGCCCCAGCATTTT.

The rearrangement links TRBV10-1 to TRBJ1-6; no clear D gene. Germline-derived CDR1 and CDR2 are WNHNN and SYGVQD (reference sequence). The CDR3 contains 15 residues. V was clipped by 6 bases and J by 7 bases, with 16 bases between them. CDR3 amino acids: CASSLQGPGNSPLHF. The CDR3, as DNA: TGCGCCAGCAGCTTGCAAGGGCCGGGGAATTCACCCCTCCACTTT.

There are many counts of this clonotype. CDR3 bases: TGTGCCAGCATCGGGGCAGGGGGCGCGGGAGGAGCCTACAATGAGCAGTTCTTC. Translated, it gives CASIGAGGAGGAYNEQFF. The V and J genes are TRBV7-8 and TRBJ2-1; perhaps D is TRBD1 or TRBD2 (8 bases each). Germline loops: CDR1 SGHVS, CDR2 FQNEAQ. Trimming stripped 7 bases from V and 2 bases from J, with 24 bases between. The CDR3 has 18 amino acids.

This clonotype was seen a few times. V and J are TRBV12-3 or TRBV12-4 and TRBJ2-5; 7 bases agree with TRBD2. CDR3 size: 15 residues. V trimming: 2 bases; J trimming: 4 bases; junction bases outside the gene matches: 7. Here the CDR3 DNA reads TGTGCCAGCAGTTTATCGGCGGGAGAGGGAGAGACCCAGTACTTC. It specifies CASSLSAGEGETQYF.

This clonotype was detected many times. DNA for the CDR3: TGTGCCAGCAGTTTAGCCTTAGACCCGGTGGATCAGCAGTTCTTC. Its protein product is CASSLALDPVDQQFF. The chain has TRBV28 and TRBJ2-1; D gene ambiguous. Germline CDR1 is MDHEN and CDR2 is SYDVKM. V lost 2 bases and J lost 11, with 19 bases in between. CDR3 length: 15 amino acids.

This clonotype was found many times. The V call is TRBV3-1, the J call TRBJ2-7; the match to TRBD2 covers 8 bases. CDR1 is LGHDT, CDR2 YNNKEL, per germline (reference sequence). The CDR3 contains 13 residues. Trimming cost V 5 bases and J 6 bases; bases outside gene matches: 6. The CDR3 here is CASSAGLVGEQYF. The CDR3 region has the DNA TGTGCCAGCAGCGCGGGACTAGTGGGCGAGCAGTACTTC.

The chain has TRBV7-9 and TRBJ1-1, with a possible D match to TRBD1 (5 bases). Germline-derived CDR1 and CDR2 are SEHNR and FQNEAQ (reference sequence). The CDR3 length is 14 residues. V was shortened by 5 bases and J by 0 bases, with 10 bases between the two germline ends. The CDR3 sequence: CASSHGTVNTEAFF. The CDR3 bases are TGTGCCAGCAGCCACGGGACGGTGAACACTGAAGCTTTCTTT.